Sequencing of this T cell receptor beta chain was carried out in a study of OX40 agonist ivuxolimab in advanced cancers. As concerns this clone: Its target is not known.

Sequencing was performed with immunoSEQ multiplex PCR; in TCRdb, only in-frame clones are kept and a portion is missing. The sample has tens of thousands of clones, about 86% seen once; the top ten hold 5% to 7.5%. V shed 4 bases and J shed 7 bases, with 8 bases lying between them. Germline V gene sequence: CDR1 SEHNR, CDR2 FQNEAQ (reference sequence). The CDR3 loop spans 12 amino acids. Study-wide findings and caveats: Average numbers of expanded clones were greater in CD8+ T cells than in CD4+.

The clonotype comes from an adult with an advanced solid tumor such as melanoma, head and neck, liver or kidney cancer. The genes are TRBV7-9 and TRBJ1-5; D is undetermined. Sample: CD4+ or CD8+ T cells sorted from blood, taken in a trial of the OX40 agonist ivuxolimab. The CDR3 bases are TGTGCCAGCAGCTCCTTCCGGCAGCCCCAGCATTTT. It codes for CASSSFRQPQHF.